These 7 T cell receptor beta chains originate from one sample sequenced in a study of blood T cell repertoires in COVID-19. Clones were read by immunoSEQ multiplex PCR, and TCRdb kept only the in-frame ones, dropping some. The sample records some 310,000 clones, roughly 89% being singletons. Input material: peripheral blood. Receptors originate from a woman aged 40 to 55 with COVID-19, enrolled during active disease.

This clone has only one observation. This chain connects TRBV28 to TRBJ1-5; maybe TRBD1 (6 bases). CDR3 length equals 16 residues. CDR1 is MDHEN, CDR2 SYDVKM, per germline. V was clipped by 2 bases and J by 3 bases, with 14 bases between them. CDR3 residues: CASSLAGAVSNQPQHF. As DNA, the CDR3 is TGTGCCAGCAGTTTAGCAGGGGCCGTCTCCAATCAGCCCCAGCATTTT.

The gene calls are TRBV6-2 or TRBV6-3 and TRBJ2-1; D call uncertain. V shed 4 bases and J shed 3 bases, with 10 bases lying between them. The CDR3 is made up of 14 amino acids. The germline V gene encodes CDR1 MNHEY and CDR2 SVGEGT. CDR3 sequence (DNA): TGTGCCAGCAGTTGGTCCCCGGGCTACAATGAGCAGTTCTTC. Its protein product is CASSWSPGYNEQFF.

The chain employs TRBV19 and TRBJ1-1, with TRBD1 identical over 7 bases. Germline loops: CDR1 LNHDA, CDR2 SQIVND (reference sequence). The V gene end was trimmed by 4 bases and the J gene end by 7 bases; junction bases not matched to a gene: 12. The CDR3 length is 15 residues. CDR3 protein: CASSNPSRGVDEAFF. In DNA form, the CDR3 reads TGTGCCAGTAGTAACCCGAGCAGGGGGGTTGATGAAGCTTTCTTT.

With respect to this clone: This CDR3 is also generated by other DNA sequences in the sample. The chain combines TRBV7-9 with TRBJ1-4; 7 nucleotides align to TRBD1. CDR3 length: 14 amino acids. CDR1 is SEHNR and CDR2 is FQNEAQ in the germline V gene (reference sequence). The ends lost 5 bases at V and 4 bases at J; junction bases unmatched: 4. The CDR3 reads CASSLTGFNEKLFF. CDR3 in DNA: TGTGCCAGCAGCCTGACAGGGTTTAATGAAAAACTGTTTTTT.

The chain has TRBV6-1 and TRBJ1-1, with D maybe TRBD1 (6 bases). The length of the CDR3 is 13 residues. Trimming removed 1 base from V and 5 bases from J, with 8 bases in between. CDR1 MNHNS and CDR2 SASEGT come from the germline V gene. CDR3 DNA sequence: TGTGCCAGCAGTGAAGGGGACACGACTGAAGCTTTCTTT. Amino acids: CASSEGDTTEAFF.

The V call is TRBV30, the J call TRBJ2-1; 11 bases fit TRBD2. The germline V gene encodes CDR1 GTSNPN and CDR2 SVGIG (reference sequence). V gave up 7 bases and J gave up 6 bases; unmatched junction bases: 5. The CDR3 covers 13 residues. The DNA for the CDR3 is TGTGCCTACCCGGGACTAGCGGTCAATGAGCAGTTCTTC. Protein product: CAYPGLAVNEQFF.

As DNA, the CDR3 is TGTGCCAGCAGCTACAGGGTGGCGAACACTGAAGCTTTCTTT. Its translation is CASSYRVANTEAFF. The chain recombines TRBV7-8 with TRBJ1-1, with D tentatively TRBD1 (6 bases). CDR1 SGHVS and CDR2 FQNEAQ come from the germline V gene. The CDR3 length is 14 residues. Trimming removed 4 bases at V and 1 base at J, with 10 bases between.